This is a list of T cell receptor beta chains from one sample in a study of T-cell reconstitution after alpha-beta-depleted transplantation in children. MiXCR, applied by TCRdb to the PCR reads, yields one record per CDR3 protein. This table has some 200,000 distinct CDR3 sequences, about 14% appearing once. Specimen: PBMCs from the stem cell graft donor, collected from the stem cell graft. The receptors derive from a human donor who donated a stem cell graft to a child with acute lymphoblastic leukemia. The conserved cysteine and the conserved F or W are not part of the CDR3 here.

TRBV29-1 SVDPPGRDYGYT
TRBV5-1 ASSRGTSGGGNTIY
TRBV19 ATQTGDRDTGELF
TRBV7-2 ASSLAAGEVYEQY
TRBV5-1 ASSLSDGTDTQY
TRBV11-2 ASSLLRERGEQY
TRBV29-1 SVSYQGYTEAF
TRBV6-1 ASSRTRTGNTGELF
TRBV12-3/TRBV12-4 ASSYGQGKNQPQH
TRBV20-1 SARGAAQETQY
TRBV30 AWSRLRGSEQY
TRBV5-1 ASSLDSPYGGYEQY
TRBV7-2 ASSLAKGWEQF
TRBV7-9 ASSDHIGQGINSPLH
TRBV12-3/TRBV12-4 ASRGGGGRETQY
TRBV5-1 ASSSLAYTDTQY
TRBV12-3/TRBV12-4 ASSKDRGEQY
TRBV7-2 ASSPDGVLYTGELF
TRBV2 ASRVNRAQETQY
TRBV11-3 ASSLDPITEAF
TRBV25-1 ASRSPSGSSTGELF
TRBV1 TSSQGGNSPLH